The source of this TCR beta chain is a study of identical twins. TCRdb re-analysed the 5' RACE reads in MiXCR, keeping a single row per CDR3 protein. The repertoire includes about 300,000 distinct CDR3 sequences, roughly 12% of them detected once, and about 7% sits in the top ten. Study outcomes and limitations: For cord blood, abundant beta clonotypes had fewer insertions, unlike memory repertoires, which showed none.

This CDR3 region has 17 residues. V was clipped by 0 bases and J by 3 bases; unmatched bases: 3. CDR1 and CDR2 (germline): MNHEY, SVGEGT. This clonotype has just a few counts. Antigen specificity is unknown. Separately, the same data were catalogued under a study of yellow fever vaccine responses in identical twins.

The TCR was taken from a woman between 18 and 29 years old in good health. Sample: CD8+ T cells sorted from blood. V gene TRBV6-2 or TRBV6-3 combines with J gene TRBJ2-2, with 11 bases aligning to TRBD2. CDR3 sequence reads: CASSYSILAGDTGELFF. The CDR3 DNA reads as TGTGCCAGCAGTTACTCGATACTAGCGGGAGACACCGGGGAGCTGTTTTTT.